This T cell receptor (beta chain) emerged from a study of post-analysis software for immune sequencing data. Study-wide findings and caveats: Among five TRBV segments more frequent in patients than controls were TRBV5-6, TRBV5-1 and TRBV20-1.

This CDR3 comprises 14 residues. The germline gives CDR1 SEHNR, CDR2 FQNEAQ (reference sequence). The germline V and J ends were trimmed by 5 bases and 6 bases, with 16 bases remaining between them. Built from TCR beta cDNA, the libraries had unique molecular identifiers in them. The yield from roughly 1 to 10 million T cells was 500,000 or so cDNA molecules in total. Each CDR3 protein is one row after TCRdb ran MiXCR on the PCR reads. The data show about 820,000 distinct CDR3 sequences, approximately 57% seen once. This clonotype was counted between two and nine times. The antigen is not known. The chain links TRBV7-9 to TRBJ1-1, with a possible D match to TRBD1 (5 bases). The sample comprised blood. The source is a girl aged 10 to 17 with multiple sclerosis. CDR3 sequence (DNA): TGTGCCAGCAGCCCGGGGACGGTTTACTCTGAAGCTTTCTTT. Translation gives CASSPGTVYSEAFF. The full variable domain, completed using reference TRBV7-9 and TRBJ1-1, is DTGVSQNPRHKITKRGQNVTFRCDPISEHNRLYWYRQTLGQGPEFLTYFQNEAQLEKSRLLSDRFSAERPKGSFSTLEIQRTEQGDSAMYLCASSPGTVYSEAFFGQGTRLTVV.